The next 32 T cell receptor beta chains were all read from a single sample in a study of blood T cell repertoires in COVID-19. Measured with immunoSEQ multiplex PCR; TCRdb has only the in-frame clones, and not every one. Among approximately 300,000 clones listed, roughly 90% were seen once. Sequencing was carried out using peripheral blood. The receptors stem from a woman in her twenties or thirties with COVID-19, enrolled during active disease.

The rearrangement joins TRBV2 to TRBJ1-2; TRBD1 might be the D (6 bases). The ends were cut back, 7 bases at V and 0 bases at J, with 9 bases in the middle. This CDR3 comprises 13 residues. CDR1 and CDR2 (germline): SNHLY, FYNNEI. CDR3 sequence reads: CASKWTANYGYTF. The CDR3 coding sequence is TGTGCCAGCAAATGGACAGCTAACTATGGCTACACCTTC.

The genes are TRBV3-1 (or the pseudogene TRBV3-2) and TRBJ2-1; D not resolved. This CDR3 is built from 12 residues. V was shortened by 4 bases and J by 8 bases, with 9 bases between the two germline ends. Germline lookup yields CDR1 LGHDT and CDR2 YNNKEL (reference sequence). This CDR3 is CASSLRSDEQFF. The DNA for the CDR3 is TGTGCCAGCAGCCTCAGAAGCGATGAGCAGTTCTTC.

This clone came up once. The chain couples TRBV4-1 to TRBJ2-1; D is possibly TRBD2 (5 bases). Germline loops: CDR1 MGHRA, CDR2 YSYEKL. The CDR3 spans 17 residues. Trimming took 1 base from V and 0 from J, leaving 13 bases between them. CDR3 bases: TGCGCCAGCAGCCAAGGGCTCACTAGGAGCTCCTACAATGAGCAGTTCTTC. Translating gives CASSQGLTRSSYNEQFF.

The chain has TRBV12-3 or TRBV12-4 and TRBJ1-1; D might be TRBD1 (5 bases). Trimming removed 10 bases at V and 4 bases at J, with 13 bases between. There are 12 residues in the CDR3. The CDR3 region is CATGGVATEAFF. CDR3 sequence (DNA): TGTGCCACCGGGGGGGTGGCCACTGAAGCTTTCTTT.

The J gene is TRBJ2-7, the V gene TRBV18; no clear D gene. CDR1 KGHSH and CDR2 LQKENI come from the germline V gene. V shed 2 bases and J shed 3 bases, with 11 bases lying between them. The CDR3 is 14 residues long. The CDR3 DNA follows: TGTGCCAGCTCACCATCCGACTTCGTCTACGAGCAGTACTTC. It codes for CASSPSDFVYEQYF.

The chain couples TRBV29-1 to TRBJ2-1; D possibly corresponds to TRBD2 (5 bases). Per the germline V gene, CDR1 is SQVTM and CDR2 is ANQGSEA. V lost 4 bases and J lost 5, with 15 bases in between. This CDR3 is 14 amino acids long. CDR3 DNA: TGCAGCGTTGCAAGGAGAACCGGGGACAATGAGCAGTTCTTC. It yields the protein CSVARRTGDNEQFF.

This chain connects TRBV5-1 to TRBJ2-6; D is possibly TRBD1 (5 bases). V was pared by 4 bases and J by 0 bases, with 11 bases between. The CDR3 consists of 16 residues. Germline V gene data show CDR1 as SGHRS and CDR2 as YFSETQ. Here the CDR3 reads CASSGITGSGANVLTF. For the CDR3, the DNA is TGCGCCAGCAGCGGCATCACAGGCTCTGGGGCCAACGTCCTGACTTTC.

This chain links TRBV6-5 with TRBJ2-1; perhaps TRBD2 as D (6 bases). The V end was cut by 6 bases, the J end by 7 bases, with 16 bases between. This CDR3 has 14 residues. Per germline, CDR1 MNHEY and CDR2 SVGAGI. CDR3 nucleotides: TGTGCCAGCAGCCTCGGACTAAGCGGGAATGAGCAGTTCTTC. Translation: CASSLGLSGNEQFF.

In this sample, this clone turned up a few times. V and J are TRBV4-2 and TRBJ2-2; 7 nucleotides line up with TRBD2. V lost 4 bases, J lost 5 bases, and 10 bases stayed unmatched. The germline CDR1 and CDR2 sequences are LGHNA and YNFKEQ. The CDR3 sequence is 16 residues long. The CDR3 here is CASSPRGSYSTGELFF. As DNA, the CDR3 is TGTGCCAGCAGCCCCCGCGGGAGTTATAGTACCGGGGAGCTGTTTTTT.

The J gene is TRBJ2-7, the V gene TRBV11-2; TRBD1 is a possible D gene (6 bases). V lost 1 base to trimming and J lost 5 bases, with 9 bases between them. Germline-derived CDR1 and CDR2 are SGHAT and FQNNGV. The CDR3 length is 13 residues. The CDR3 coding sequence is TGTGCCAGCAGCTTAGTCGGACAGAACGAGCAGTACTTC. Residues: CASSLVGQNEQYF.

The J gene is TRBJ2-7, the V gene TRBV25-1; 12 bases line up with TRBD2. Looked up from germline, CDR1 is MGHDK and CDR2 is SYGVNS. The V gene end was trimmed by 5 bases and the J gene end by 5 bases; junction bases not matched to a gene: 7. This CDR3 spans 15 amino acids. CDR3 amino acids: CASSPGLAGYHEQYF. The CDR3 DNA reads TGTGCCAGCAGTCCCGGACTAGCGGGATATCACGAGCAGTACTTC.

This chain connects TRBV29-1 to TRBJ2-7; 7 positions agree with TRBD2. The CDR3 runs to 15 residues. Germline CDR1 is SQVTM and CDR2 is ANQGSEA. V shed 6 bases and J 1 base; nucleotides not matched to a gene: 12. CDR3 sequence: CSVGGVAGRSYEQYF. The CDR3 DNA sequence: TGCAGCGTGGGGGGGGTGGCAGGGCGGTCCTACGAGCAGTACTTC.

The chain uses TRBV6-2 or TRBV6-3 and TRBJ1-1; the D gene is possibly TRBD1 (5 bases). The germline V gene has CDR1 MNHEY and CDR2 SVGEGT. Trimming took 0 bases from V and 6 from J, leaving 8 bases between them. The CDR3 loop spans 13 amino acids. The CDR3 is CASSYSRVPEAFF. The CDR3 nucleotides read TGTGCCAGCAGTTACTCCAGGGTTCCTGAAGCTTTCTTT.

This chain joins TRBV5-1 and TRBJ2-7; TRBD2 is a possible D gene (6 bases). The V and J ends lost 0 bases and 0 bases respectively, with 10 bases between them. This CDR3 contains 15 residues. Germline CDR1 is SGHRS and CDR2 is YFSETQ. Here the CDR3 reads CASSLGLGSSYEQYF. The CDR3 region has the DNA TGCGCCAGCAGCTTGGGACTAGGGAGCTCCTACGAGCAGTACTTC.

J is TRBJ2-1 and V is TRBV24-1; perhaps TRBD2 as D (6 bases). The germline CDR1 and CDR2 sequences are KGHDR and SFDVKD. Trimming left V 5 bases short and J 2 bases short, with 12 bases between. The CDR3 has 15 residues. The CDR3 sequence: CATSARLATYNEQFF. As DNA, the CDR3 is TGTGCCACCAGTGCCCGCCTAGCGACCTACAATGAGCAGTTCTTC.

CDR3: CASSYSRARNTEAFF. The CDR3 DNA sequence: TGTGCCAGCAGTTACTCGCGGGCCCGGAACACTGAAGCTTTCTTT. J is TRBJ1-1 and V is TRBV6-5; D is ambiguous. CDR3 length equals 15 residues. Trimming left V 0 bases short and J 1 base short, with 9 bases between. Per the germline V gene, CDR1 is MNHEY and CDR2 is SVGAGI.

This sequence joins TRBV30 and TRBJ1-2; 10 nucleotides agree with TRBD1. The J segment lost 2 bases and the V segment lost 3 bases, leaving 0 bases of the junction unmatched. CDR1 is GTSNPN and CDR2 is SVGIG in the germline V gene (reference sequence). This CDR3 has 13 amino acids. CDR3 protein: CAWRTGGNYGYTF. As DNA, the CDR3 is TGTGCCTGGAGGACAGGGGGCAACTATGGCTACACCTTC.

This clone has more than one count but fewer than ten. This chain uses TRBV4-1 with TRBJ1-2, with D perhaps matching TRBD1 (5 bases). The germline V gene encodes CDR1 MGHRA and CDR2 YSYEKL. V lost 3 bases and J 2 bases, leaving 10 bases between the germline ends. This CDR3 spans 14 amino acids. The CDR3 nucleotides are TGCGCCAGCAGCCACCCGGGGGGGAACTATGGCTACACCTTC. Protein product: CASSHPGGNYGYTF.

This clone appeared once. The chain's CDR3 is CASSEAINKQGYEQYF. The CDR3 bases are TGTGCCAGCAGTGAAGCGATCAACAAACAGGGTTACGAGCAGTACTTC. The chain uses TRBV25-1 and TRBJ2-7, with TRBD1 as a possible D gene (6 bases). The CDR3 is 16 amino acids. V was shortened by 2 bases and J by 4 bases, with 18 bases between the two germline ends. Germline V gene data show CDR1 as MGHDK and CDR2 as SYGVNS.

The chain carries TRBV5-1 and TRBJ2-3; 11 bases line up with TRBD2. This CDR3 spans 16 amino acids. After removal of 5 bases from V and 6 bases from J, the junction contained 11 bases not matched to a gene. Germline-derived CDR1 and CDR2 are SGHRS and YFSETQ. As DNA, the CDR3 is TGCGCCAGCAGGGAGGGGACTAGCGGTCTAATGGATACGCAGTATTTT. Encoded protein: CASREGTSGLMDTQYF. Together with reference TRBV5-1 and TRBJ2-3, the CDR3 gives the full variable domain: KAGVTQTPRYLIKTRGQQVTLSCSPISGHRSVSWYQQTPGQGLQFLFEYFSETQRNKGNFPGRFSGRQFSNSRSEMNVSTLELGDSALYLCASREGTSGLMDTQYFGPGTRLTVL.

This chain connects TRBV5-4 to TRBJ2-7, with TRBD2 identical over 9 bases. The germline V gene has CDR1 SGHNT and CDR2 YYREEE (reference sequence). The CDR3 runs 15 residues. Trimming cost V 3 bases and J 5 bases; bases outside gene matches: 9. The CDR3 loop is CASSSPGTSLDEQYF. The CDR3 DNA reads TGTGCCAGCAGCTCCCCAGGGACTAGCCTCGACGAGCAGTACTTC.

This clone was counted only a few times. This rearrangement joins TRBV7-2 to TRBJ1-6; 9 positions match TRBD1. CDR3 length: 15 amino acids. V was clipped by 4 bases and J by 7 bases; unmatched bases: 5. Germline V lookup: CDR1 SGHTA, CDR2 FQGNSA. CDR3 in amino acids: CASSSDRGGNSPLHF. The CDR3 nucleotides are TGTGCCAGCAGCTCGGACAGGGGTGGCAATTCACCCCTCCACTTT.

This clone was seen just once. This chain links TRBV28 with TRBJ2-5, with 7 bases fitting TRBD2. Germline loops: CDR1 MDHEN, CDR2 SYDVKM. The CDR3 has 15 residues. The V gene end was trimmed by 6 bases and the J gene end by 3 bases; junction bases not matched to a gene: 10. DNA for the CDR3: TGTGCCAGCAGCTCCGGACTAGTGGGAGAAGAGACCCAGTACTTC. Its translation: CASSSGLVGEETQYF.

The CDR3 is CASSRAPTGGGGHNEQFF. In nucleotides, the CDR3 is TGCGCCAGCAGCCGAGCCCCGACAGGGGGAGGGGGACACAATGAGCAGTTCTTC. The chain combines TRBV4-3 with TRBJ2-1; 9 bases are a match to TRBD1. V lost 4 bases, J lost 5 bases, and 15 bases stayed unmatched. The CDR3 runs 18 residues. Germline V gene data show CDR1 as LGHNA and CDR2 as YSLEER.

The rearrangement links TRBV18 to TRBJ2-7, with 7 bases aligning to TRBD2. The CDR3 extends over 13 amino acids. After removal of 3 bases from V and 7 bases from J, the junction contained 6 bases not matched to a gene. CDR1 and CDR2 (germline): KGHSH, LQKENI. The CDR3 DNA reads as TGTGCCAGCTCACCCCTGGGGAGGGGAGAGCAGTACTTC. Protein: CASSPLGRGEQYF.

The gene calls are TRBV5-1 and TRBJ1-6, with a weak D call TRBD1 (6 bases). CDR1 and CDR2 (germline): SGHRS, YFSETQ. V dropped 6 bases and J dropped 5 bases, with 9 bases sitting between them. The CDR3 has 13 amino acids. CDR3 sequence: CASTRGDNSPLHF. CDR3 nucleotides: TGCGCCAGCACCAGGGGAGATAATTCACCCCTCCACTTT.

This chain joins TRBV29-1 and TRBJ1-4; D is undetermined. V lost 8 bases and J lost 8, with 15 bases in between. Germline CDR1 and CDR2: SQVTM and ANQGSEA. CDR3 length: 12 amino acids. The CDR3 spells CSPLPGEEKLFF. CDR3 in DNA: TGCAGCCCTTTGCCGGGAGAGGAAAAACTGTTTTTT.

This sequence joins TRBV7-2 and TRBJ1-1; no reliable D call. The CDR3 is 15 amino acids. CDR1 and CDR2 (germline): SGHTA, FQGNSA. Deletions cut 2 bases from V and 0 bases from J, with 10 bases between. DNA for the CDR3: TGTGCCAGCAGCTTAACAGCCACGATGAACACTGAAGCTTTCTTT. This translates into CASSLTATMNTEAFF.

In its sample, this clone was seen a few times. The chain uses TRBV20-1 and TRBJ1-1, with unresolved D. V shed 3 bases and J shed 4 bases, with 15 bases lying between them. The germline gives CDR1 DFQATT, CDR2 SNEGSKA (reference sequence). The CDR3 consists of 14 residues. The CDR3 coding sequence is TGCAGTGCTAGTTTGGCACCCAGTGGCACTGAAGCTTTCTTT. Its translation: CSASLAPSGTEAFF.

The chain carries TRBV19 and TRBJ2-1; 12 nucleotides align to TRBD2. The CDR3 runs 16 residues. The V gene's germline CDR1 is LNHDA and CDR2 SQIVND (reference sequence). V lost 5 bases and J lost 8; bases outside the gene matches: 10. This CDR3 reads CASSSPLAGGVDEQFF. CDR3 DNA sequence: TGTGCCAGTAGTTCCCCCCTAGCGGGAGGGGTCGATGAGCAGTTCTTC.

The gene calls are TRBV20-1 and TRBJ2-2; D gene uncertain. Germline CDR1 is DFQATT and CDR2 is SNEGSKA (reference sequence). V lost 3 bases to trimming and J lost 4 bases, with 9 bases between them. This CDR3 is 13 amino acids long. Written as DNA, the CDR3 is TGCAGTGCTAGTACCAGCGCCACCGGGGAGCTGTTTTTT. The encoded protein is CSASTSATGELFF.

J is TRBJ2-7 and V is TRBV30; maybe TRBD2 (5 bases). Germline CDR1 and CDR2: GTSNPN and SVGIG (reference sequence). V dropped 0 bases and J dropped 6 bases, with 15 bases sitting between them. CDR3 length: 14 amino acids. In DNA form, the CDR3 reads TGTGCCTGGAGTGTGAAACTAGATTTTACCGAGCAGTACTTC. It is translated as CAWSVKLDFTEQYF.